This TCR beta chain comes out of a study of tumor-infiltrating lymphocytes in primary liver carcinoma. Germline CDR1 and CDR2: MNHEY and SMNVEV (reference sequence). V was shortened by 3 bases and J by 2 bases, with 14 bases between the two germline ends. The CDR3 runs 15 residues. With a constant-region primer, TCR beta cDNA was made from 450 to 650 ng of total RNA. Slightly modified ARM-PCR served as the procedure for the TCR beta libraries. These libraries came from three rounds of nested multiplex PCR. In the first two PCR rounds, TRBV1-TRBV30 forward primers were paired with a C-beta reverse primer, and each round lasted about 9 cycles. TCRdb analysed the multiplex PCR reads with MiXCR anew, one entry per CDR3 protein. The sample consists of 90,000 to 150,000 distinct CDR3 sequences, about two thirds of them appearing once. Co-extraction of both nucleic acids (RNA and DNA) used roughly 18-32 mg of unsorted bulk tissue.

The sequence was collected from a woman aged 60-70 years with primary liver carcinoma and hepatitis B virus infection. Sequenced material: tumor-adjacent normal liver tissue. The chain recombines TRBV27 with TRBJ2-7; perhaps TRBD1 as D (7 bases). The CDR3 sequence is CASSFRGDQTYEQYF. CDR3 DNA: TGTGCCAGCAGTTTCAGGGGGGACCAAACCTACGAGCAGTACTTC.